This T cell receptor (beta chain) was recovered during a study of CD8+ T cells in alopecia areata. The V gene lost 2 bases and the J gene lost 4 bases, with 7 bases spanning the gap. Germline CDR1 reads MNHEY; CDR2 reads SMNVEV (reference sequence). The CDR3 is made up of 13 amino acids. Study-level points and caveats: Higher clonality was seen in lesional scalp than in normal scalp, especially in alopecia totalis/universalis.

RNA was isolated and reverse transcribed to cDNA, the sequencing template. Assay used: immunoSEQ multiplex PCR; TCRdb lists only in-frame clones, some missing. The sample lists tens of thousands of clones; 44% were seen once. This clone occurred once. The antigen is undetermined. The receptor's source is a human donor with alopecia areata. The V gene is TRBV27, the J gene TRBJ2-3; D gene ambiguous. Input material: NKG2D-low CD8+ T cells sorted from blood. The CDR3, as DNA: TGTGCCAGCAGTTTAGGGTGGTCAGATACGCAGTATTTT. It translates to CASSLGWSDTQYF.